Listed here are 2 T cell receptor beta chains from one sample, sequenced in a study of identical twins. TCRdb analysed the 5' RACE reads with MiXCR anew, one entry per CDR3 protein. This repertoire shows about 530,000 distinct CDR3 sequences, approximately 14% found once; its top ten account for roughly 0.42%. The sample was also reused in another study, on yellow fever vaccine responses in identical twins.

The sample consisted of CD4+ T cells sorted from blood. The receptors originated from a woman younger than 35 in good health.

The chain has TRBV28 and TRBJ2-7, with 7 bases identical to TRBD2. This CDR3 has 16 amino acids. Germline-derived CDR1 and CDR2 are MDHEN and SYDVKM. V shed 4 bases, J shed 6 bases, and the junction held 15 bases outside the gene matches. The CDR3 DNA reads as TGTGCCAGCAGTTCTAGCGGAGGAGCCCTGGTCGGCGAGCAGTACTTC. Protein product: CASSSSGGALVGEQYF.

This clonotype was observed many times. V and J are TRBV28 and TRBJ2-7; D may be TRBD1 (6 bases). V was clipped by 3 bases and J by 0 bases, with 9 bases between them. The CDR3 has 14 residues. CDR1 is MDHEN, CDR2 SYDVKM, per germline. The CDR3 nucleotides are TGTGCCAGCAGTTTCTACAGGGACTCCTACGAGCAGTACTTC. It translates to CASSFYRDSYEQYF.